This T cell receptor (beta chain) was obtained from a study of Graves' ophthalmopathy and Graves' hyperthyroidism. With respect to this clonotype: Its target is unknown.

TCR beta CDR3 amplification used RNA transcripts. After a first-round RT-PCR with HTBI primers, a second-round multiplex PCR was run. In TCRdb, the multiplex PCR reads were re-called with MiXCR into one record per CDR3 protein. Seen here are about 170,000 distinct CDR3 sequences, approximately 38% observed once, and the top ten hold 5.8%. Germline CDR1 MRHNA, CDR2 SNTAGT. The CDR3 has 17 residues. Trimming shortened V by 6 bases and J by 1 base, and 19 bases separated the two germline ends. Where ophthalmopathy was present, donors had moderate-to-severe activity, CAS ≥3, NOSPECS ≥4 and duration under 3 months. Clinicians diagnosed using symptoms, serum thyroxine, TRAb, thyroid ultrasound and orbital computed tomography. The PBMCs were taken from about 10 ml of fresh peripheral blood. Study-wide points: Most expanded clonotypes from thyroid (those above 0.001 frequency) were also found in blood.

V is TRBV6-4 and J is TRBJ1-3, with D possibly being TRBD1 (6 bases). The source material was peripheral blood. This TCR derives from a woman aged 40 to 50 with Graves' ophthalmopathy. CDR3 in DNA: TGTGCCAGCAGGACCGCACAGGGAGGGGTATCTGGAAACACCATATATTTT. It specifies CASRTAQGGVSGNTIYF.